The T cell receptor (beta chain) described here comes from a study of cytomegalovirus exposure and HLA in healthy donors. Findings and limits, study-wide: Further analysis, carried out later, found HLA-associated TCR beta chains more clonally expanded than equally common other chains. In an earlier analysis, in some 500 donors, most V segments appeared productive either ~87% or ~30% of the time.

The PCR contained 60 Vbeta and 13 Jbeta primers. Authors' data handling: Per a later analysis, the number of unique TCR beta chains was roughly 83 million, of which about 11 million were shared. The assay was immunoSEQ multiplex PCR, and TCRdb's table has in-frame clones only and misses some. The V and J calls and the clone size are those of that table, but D and trimming were determined from the DNA. The table includes 200,000 or so clones, approximately 85% detected once. As for this clone: Antigen specificity is unknown.

The sample comprised PBMCs. This receptor was identified in a woman aged 18-29 years in good health and CMV-seronegative.

The CDR3 protein is CASSLGTANYGYTF. The DNA of the CDR3 is TGTGCCAGCAGTTTAGGGACAGCCAACTATGGCTACACCTTC. The chain couples TRBV28 to TRBJ1-2; 7 bases match TRBD1. The germline V gene has CDR1 MDHEN and CDR2 SYDVKM. V was pared by 2 bases and J by 2 bases, with 2 bases of the junction left unmatched. CDR3 length: 14 amino acids.